The sequence of this T cell receptor (beta chain) was determined in a study of CD8 T cells in Susac syndrome. Only one count was recorded for this clonotype. CDR3 length: 13 residues. Per the germline V gene, CDR1 is DFQATT and CDR2 is SNEGSKA (reference sequence). Losses at the gene ends were 5 bases for V and 5 bases for J; bases not matched to a gene: 9. An amount of RNA that ranged from roughly 0.45 to 1 ug was reverse transcribed with random hexamers. TCRdb reprocessed the immunoSEQ multiplex PCR reads via MiXCR and lists one record per CDR3 protein. The sample lists fewer than 80,000 distinct CDR3 sequences; approximately 96% were seen once.

The source material was CD8+ T cells from PBMCs. This sequence originates from a human donor with multiple sclerosis. The chain has TRBV20-1 and TRBJ2-7, with 7 bases lining up with TRBD2. The CDR3 reads CSARGSRSHEQYF. In nucleotides, the CDR3 is TGCAGTGCTCGCGGGAGTCGTTCCCACGAGCAGTACTTC.